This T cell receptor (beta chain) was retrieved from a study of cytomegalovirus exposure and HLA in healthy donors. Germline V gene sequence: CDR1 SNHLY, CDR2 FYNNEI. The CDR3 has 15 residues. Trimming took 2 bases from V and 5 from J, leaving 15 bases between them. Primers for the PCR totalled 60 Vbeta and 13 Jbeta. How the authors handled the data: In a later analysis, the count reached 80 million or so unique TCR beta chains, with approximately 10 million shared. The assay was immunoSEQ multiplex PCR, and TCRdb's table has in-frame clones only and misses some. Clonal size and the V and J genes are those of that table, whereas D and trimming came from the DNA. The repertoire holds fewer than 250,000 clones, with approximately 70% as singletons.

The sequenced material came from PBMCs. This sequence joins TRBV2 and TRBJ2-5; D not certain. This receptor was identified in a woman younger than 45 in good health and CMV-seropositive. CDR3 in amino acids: CASSEYLEASETQYF. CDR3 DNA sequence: TGTGCCAGCAGTGAATACTTAGAGGCTTCGGAGACCCAGTACTTC.